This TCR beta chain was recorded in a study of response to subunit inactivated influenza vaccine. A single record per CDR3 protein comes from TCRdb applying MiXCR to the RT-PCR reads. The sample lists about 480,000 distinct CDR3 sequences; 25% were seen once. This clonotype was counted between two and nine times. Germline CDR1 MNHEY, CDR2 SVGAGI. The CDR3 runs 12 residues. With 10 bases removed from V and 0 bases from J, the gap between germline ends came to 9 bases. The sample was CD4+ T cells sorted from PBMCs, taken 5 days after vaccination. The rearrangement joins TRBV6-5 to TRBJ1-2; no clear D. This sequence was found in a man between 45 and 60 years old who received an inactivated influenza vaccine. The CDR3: CATRPANYGYTF. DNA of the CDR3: TGTGCCACCCGGCCCGCTAACTATGGCTACACCTTC.